The next 15 T cell receptor beta chains were all read from a single sample in a study of T cells in Graves' hyperthyroidism and ophthalmopathy. What was amplified from RNA transcripts were TCR beta CDR3 regions. An initial round of RT-PCR targeting the TCR CDR3 relied on the HTBI primer set. TCRdb fed the multiplex PCR reads into MiXCR, producing one record per CDR3 protein. The sample holds approximately 610,000 distinct CDR3 sequences, approximately 15% seen once. Material: blood. These receptors originate from a woman in her thirties or forties with Graves' ophthalmopathy.

This clonotype was recorded at least ten times. The chain links TRBV27 to TRBJ1-2, with 8 bases fitting TRBD1. The V and J ends lost 5 bases and 4 bases, in that order; junction bases with no gene match: 15. The CDR3 covers 17 residues. Germline-derived CDR1 and CDR2 are MNHEY and SMNVEV (reference sequence). CDR3 sequence reads: CASSPTGQAILGYGYTF. CDR3 nucleotide sequence: TGTGCCAGCAGTCCTACGGGACAGGCCATTCTGGGCTATGGCTACACCTTC.

In this sample, this clonotype turned up a few times. The chain joins TRBV7-9 to TRBJ2-7, with D possibly matching TRBD2 (6 bases). V shed 5 bases and J shed 5 bases, with 16 bases lying between them. This CDR3 has 14 residues. Germline V gives CDR1 SEHNR, CDR2 FQNEAQ (reference sequence). DNA for the CDR3: TGTGCCAGCAGCCCACGGGACTTTTCCAACGAGCAGTACTTC. It yields the protein CASSPRDFSNEQYF.

V gene TRBV10-3 combines with J gene TRBJ2-5; D may be TRBD1 (6 bases). Germline assignment: CDR1 ENHRY and CDR2 SYGVKD. V was cut by 3 bases and J by 2 bases, with 13 bases left in between. This CDR3 spans 15 amino acids. Here the CDR3 DNA reads TGTGCCATCAGTGACTCGGACAGCATACAAGAGACCCAGTACTTC. Translation gives CAISDSDSIQETQYF.

The table lists this clonotype with a few counts. The chain carries TRBV28 and TRBJ2-5, with D perhaps TRBD2 (6 bases). Germline V gene lookup returns CDR1 MDHEN and CDR2 SYDVKM. The CDR3 contains 13 residues. V was cut by 10 bases and J by 4 bases, with 16 bases left in between. CDR3 loop: CAIEGLLVETQYF. The CDR3 DNA is TGTGCCATCGAGGGACTTCTGGTAGAGACCCAGTACTTC. The full variable domain, with the rest looked up from reference TRBV28 and TRBJ2-5, is DVKVTQSSRYLVKRTGEKVFLECVQDMDHENMFWYRQDPGLGLRLIYFSYDVKMKEKGDIPEGYSVSREKKERFSLILESASTNQTSMYLCAIEGLLVETQYFGPGTRLLVL.

Many counts were recorded for this clonotype. The chain recombines TRBV9 with TRBJ2-7, with D tentatively TRBD2 (5 bases). From germline, CDR1 is SGDLS and CDR2 YYNGEE. The V gene lost 0 bases and the J gene lost 7 bases, with 14 bases spanning the gap. The CDR3 runs 14 residues. The CDR3 DNA sequence: TGTGCCAGCAGCGTAGAGGCTCTAGCAAGAGAGCAGTACTTC. It specifies CASSVEALAREQYF.

This chain links TRBV7-3 with TRBJ2-2; the D is unclear. The germline V gene has CDR1 SGHTA and CDR2 FQGTGA. V lost 0 bases to trimming and J lost 7 bases, with 9 bases between them. The CDR3 consists of 14 residues. The CDR3 here is CASSLTERDGELFF. CDR3 nucleotides: TGTGCCAGCAGCTTAACAGAACGCGACGGGGAGCTGTTTTTT. The variable domain in full, with the rest retrieved from reference TRBV7-3 and TRBJ2-2, is GAGVSQTPSNKVTEKGKYVELRCDPISGHTALYWYRQSLGQGPEFLIYFQGTGAADDSGLPNDRFFAVRPEGSVSTLKIQRTERGDSAVYLCASSLTERDGELFFGEGSRLTVL.

This clonotype was observed at least ten times. This chain uses TRBV6-5 with TRBJ2-4; possible D gene TRBD2, 5 bases. V was shortened by 9 bases and J by 0 bases, with 9 bases between the two germline ends. Germline V gives CDR1 MNHEY, CDR2 SVGAGI. CDR3 size: 13 residues. CDR3 bases: TGTGCCAGGAGCGAGGGAGCCAAAAACATTCAGTACTTC. Translated, it gives CARSEGAKNIQYF.

The V gene is TRBV12-3 or TRBV12-4, the J gene TRBJ2-7; the match to TRBD2 covers 16 bases. The V segment lost 3 bases and the J segment 4 bases; nucleotides outside the gene matches: 3. The CDR3 runs to 16 residues. CDR3 region: CASSFGTSGRGYEQYF. DNA for the CDR3: TGTGCCAGCAGTTTTGGGACTAGCGGGAGGGGTTACGAGCAGTACTTC.

This clonotype was observed a few times. The chain carries TRBV3-1 and TRBJ2-7, with 9 bases identical to TRBD1. The CDR3 consists of 15 residues. Per the germline V gene, CDR1 is LGHDT and CDR2 is YNNKEL (reference sequence). Trimming cost V 0 bases and J 7 bases; bases outside gene matches: 7. The CDR3 spells CASSQDADRGIEQYF. In DNA form, the CDR3 reads TGTGCCAGCAGCCAAGATGCGGACAGGGGAATTGAGCAGTACTTC.

V gene TRBV20-1 combines with J gene TRBJ1-3; D not resolved. The CDR3 has 14 amino acids. Trimming cost V 4 bases and J 1 base, with 11 bases left between them. Germline lookup yields CDR1 DFQATT and CDR2 SNEGSKA (reference sequence). The CDR3 DNA follows: TGCAGTGCTACCAAGCCAGCTTCTGGAAACACCATATATTTT. Residues: CSATKPASGNTIYF.

This clonotype was counted at least ten times. J is TRBJ2-7 and V is TRBV27; D call uncertain. Trimming shortened V by 2 bases and J by 7 bases, and 15 bases separated the two germline ends. Per germline, CDR1 MNHEY and CDR2 SMNVEV (reference sequence). The CDR3 covers 14 residues. For the CDR3, the DNA is TGTGCCAGCAGTTTAGGTTCGTCAGGCCAGGAGCAGTACTTC. This translates into CASSLGSSGQEQYF.

CDR3 sequence: CASSLEGESSYEQYF. The DNA of the CDR3 is TGTGCCAGCAGCTTAGAAGGCGAGAGCTCCTACGAGCAGTACTTC. The rearrangement joins TRBV11-2 to TRBJ2-7, with no clear D. This CDR3 has 15 residues. The germline CDR1 and CDR2 sequences are SGHAT and FQNNGV. The V end was cut by 0 bases, the J end by 0 bases, with 9 bases between.

This clonotype was observed at least ten times. This rearrangement joins TRBV4-2 to TRBJ1-2; D gene ambiguous. CDR3 length: 16 residues. Germline values: CDR1 LGHNA, CDR2 YNFKEQ. Between the trimmed V and J ends, which lost 4 bases and 0 bases, there was a span of 15 bases. For the CDR3, the DNA is TGTGCCAGCAGCCTACTTTTCGGGAACACTAACTATGGCTACACCTTC. Its protein product is CASSLLFGNTNYGYTF.

The rearrangement uses TRBV20-1 and TRBJ2-7; D possibly uses TRBD1 or TRBD2 (5 bases each). The germline gives CDR1 DFQATT, CDR2 SNEGSKA (reference sequence). V lost 1 base and J lost 2, with 12 bases in between. The CDR3 has 14 residues. The CDR3 nucleotides read TGCAGTGCTAGAGGACGGGACGGGACCTACGAGCAGTACTTC. It encodes CSARGRDGTYEQYF.

The chain couples TRBV6-2 or TRBV6-3 to TRBJ1-5; 7 bases map to TRBD1. The CDR3 sequence is 14 residues long. The germline V gene encodes CDR1 MNHEY and CDR2 SVGEGT. V lost 5 bases and J lost 5; bases outside the gene matches: 6. CDR3 nucleotide sequence: TGTGCCAGCAGTGGGACAGCCGTTCATCAGCCCCAGCATTTT. It specifies CASSGTAVHQPQHF.